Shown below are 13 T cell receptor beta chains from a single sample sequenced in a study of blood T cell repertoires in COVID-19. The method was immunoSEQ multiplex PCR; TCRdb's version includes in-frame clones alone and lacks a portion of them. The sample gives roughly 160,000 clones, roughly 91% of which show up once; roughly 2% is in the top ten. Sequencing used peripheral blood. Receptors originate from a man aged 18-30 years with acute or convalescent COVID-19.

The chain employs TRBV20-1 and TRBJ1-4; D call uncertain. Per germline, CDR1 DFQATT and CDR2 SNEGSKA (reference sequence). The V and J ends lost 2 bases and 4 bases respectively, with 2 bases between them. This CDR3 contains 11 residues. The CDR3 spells CSARHNEKLFF. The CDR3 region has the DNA TGCAGTGCTAGACATAATGAAAAACTGTTTTTT.

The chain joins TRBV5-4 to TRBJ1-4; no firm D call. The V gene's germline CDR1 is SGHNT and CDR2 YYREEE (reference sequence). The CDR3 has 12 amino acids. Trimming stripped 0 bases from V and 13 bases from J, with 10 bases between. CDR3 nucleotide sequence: TGTGCCAGCAGCTTGGACGGGTTGAGACTGTTTTTT. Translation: CASSLDGLRLFF.

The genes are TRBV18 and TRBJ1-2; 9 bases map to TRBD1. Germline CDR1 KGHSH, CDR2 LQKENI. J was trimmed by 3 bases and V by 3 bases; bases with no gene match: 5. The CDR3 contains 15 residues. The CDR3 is CASSPIRDRDYGYTF. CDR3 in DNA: TGTGCCAGCTCACCTATACGGGACAGGGACTATGGCTACACCTTC.

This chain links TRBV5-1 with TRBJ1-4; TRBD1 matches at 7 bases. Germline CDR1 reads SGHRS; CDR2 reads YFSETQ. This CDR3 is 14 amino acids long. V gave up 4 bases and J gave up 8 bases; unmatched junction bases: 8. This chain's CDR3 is CASSLDRVQEKLFF. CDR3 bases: TGCGCCAGCAGCCTTGACAGGGTTCAAGAAAAACTGTTTTTT.

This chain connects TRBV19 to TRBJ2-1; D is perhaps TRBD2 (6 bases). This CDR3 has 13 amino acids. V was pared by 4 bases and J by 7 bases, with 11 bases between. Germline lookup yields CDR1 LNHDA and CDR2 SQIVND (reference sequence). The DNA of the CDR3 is TGTGCCAGTAGTACGGAAAGCGGGAATGAGCAGTTCTTC. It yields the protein CASSTESGNEQFF.

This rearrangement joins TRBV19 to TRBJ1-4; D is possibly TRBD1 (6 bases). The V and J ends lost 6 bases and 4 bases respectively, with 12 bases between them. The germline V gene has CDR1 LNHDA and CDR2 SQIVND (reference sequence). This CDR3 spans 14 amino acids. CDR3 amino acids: CASRLTGGNEKLFF. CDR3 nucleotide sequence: TGTGCCAGTAGGCTGACAGGCGGTAATGAAAAACTGTTTTTT.

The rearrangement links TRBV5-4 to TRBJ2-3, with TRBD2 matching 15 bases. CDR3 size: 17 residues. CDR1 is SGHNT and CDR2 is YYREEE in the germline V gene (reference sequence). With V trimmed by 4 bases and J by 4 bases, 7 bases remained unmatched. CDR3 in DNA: TGTGCCAGCAGCCCGGGGACTAGCGGGGGGCGATCAGATACGCAGTATTTT. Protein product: CASSPGTSGGRSDTQYF.

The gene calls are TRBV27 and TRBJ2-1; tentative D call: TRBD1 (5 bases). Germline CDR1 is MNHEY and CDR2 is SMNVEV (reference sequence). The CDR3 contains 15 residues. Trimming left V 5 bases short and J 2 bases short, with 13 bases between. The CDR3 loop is CASSTAGFPYNEQFF. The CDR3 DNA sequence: TGTGCCAGCAGTACTGCAGGGTTCCCCTACAATGAGCAGTTCTTC.

This chain's CDR3 is CASSLTVNTEAFF. The CDR3, as DNA: TGTGCCAGCAGTCTAACAGTGAACACTGAAGCTTTCTTT. This chain joins TRBV12-3 or TRBV12-4 and TRBJ1-1; D is unclear. This CDR3 has 13 amino acids. With 5 bases removed from V and 0 bases from J, the gap between germline ends came to 7 bases.

CDR3 DNA sequence: TGTGCCAGCAGCTCCACCGGACTAGCGGGATTGTACGAGCAGTACTTC. It encodes CASSSTGLAGLYEQYF. This sequence joins TRBV7-8 and TRBJ2-7; TRBD2 matches at 12 bases. Germline CDR1 and CDR2: SGHVS and FQNEAQ. The V gene end was trimmed by 4 bases and the J gene end by 4 bases; junction bases not matched to a gene: 8. The CDR3 runs to 16 residues.

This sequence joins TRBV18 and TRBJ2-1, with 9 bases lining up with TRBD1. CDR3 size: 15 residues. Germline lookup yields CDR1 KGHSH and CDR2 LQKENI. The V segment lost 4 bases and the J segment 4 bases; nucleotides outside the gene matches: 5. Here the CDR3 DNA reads TGTGCCAGCTCACGGGGACAGGGTATTTACAATGAGCAGTTCTTC. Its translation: CASSRGQGIYNEQFF.

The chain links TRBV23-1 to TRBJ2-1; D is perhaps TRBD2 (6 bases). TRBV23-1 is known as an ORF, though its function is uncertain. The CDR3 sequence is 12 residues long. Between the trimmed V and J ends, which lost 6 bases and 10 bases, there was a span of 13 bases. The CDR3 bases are TGCGCCAGCAGCCCCGGGGGAGCCGAGCAGTTCTTC. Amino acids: CASSPGGAEQFF.

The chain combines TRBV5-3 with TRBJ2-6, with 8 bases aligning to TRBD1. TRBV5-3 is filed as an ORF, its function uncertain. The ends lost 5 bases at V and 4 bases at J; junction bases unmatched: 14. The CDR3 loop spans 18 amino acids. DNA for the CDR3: TGTGCCAGAAGACCCCGTCGGCAGGGGGCGGAAGGGGCCAACGTCCTGACTTTC. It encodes CARRPRRQGAEGANVLTF.